This T cell receptor (beta chain) was found in a study of CD8 T cells in ankylosing spondylitis. Study outcomes and limitations: Some of these motif variants have turned up before, in reports on reactive arthritis synovial fluid and blood. Several highly homologous variants made up a TCR beta motif, and this motif appeared characteristic of ankylosing spondylitis blood. Clones linked to the disease showed a CD8+ phenotype. They occurred at relatively low frequencies in peripheral blood.

In regard to this clonotype: The antigen is unknown.

V dropped 6 bases and J dropped 2 bases, with 11 bases sitting between them. CDR1 and CDR2 from the germline V gene are MGHRA and YSYEKL. CDR3 size: 15 residues. Scientists made TCR beta libraries using quantitative 5'-RACE with molecular barcodes. TCRdb re-derived calls from the 5' RACE reads in MiXCR, one entry per CDR3 protein. The sample has more than 400,000 distinct CDR3 sequences; about 5.7% are singletons. The V call is TRBV4-1, the J call TRBJ2-6; a possible D gene is TRBD1 (6 bases). The sequencing input was blood, either unsorted or a sorted T cell fraction (not recorded which). The sequence derives from a male donor with ankylosing spondylitis. In DNA form, the CDR3 reads TGCGCCAGCAGATCTAGGGACACTGGGGCCAACGTCCTGACTTTC. It is translated as CASRSRDTGANVLTF.